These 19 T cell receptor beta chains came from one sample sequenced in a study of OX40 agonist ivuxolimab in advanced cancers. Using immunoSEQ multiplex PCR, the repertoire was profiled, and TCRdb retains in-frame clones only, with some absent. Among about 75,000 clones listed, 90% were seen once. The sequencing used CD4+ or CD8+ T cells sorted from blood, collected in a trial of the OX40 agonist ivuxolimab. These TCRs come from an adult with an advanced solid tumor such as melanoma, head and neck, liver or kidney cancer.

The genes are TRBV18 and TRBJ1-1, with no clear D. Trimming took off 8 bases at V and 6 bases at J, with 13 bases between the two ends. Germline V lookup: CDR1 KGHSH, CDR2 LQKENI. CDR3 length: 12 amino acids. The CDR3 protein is CASASRSAEAFF. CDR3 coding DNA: TGTGCCAGCGCCTCGAGGTCGGCTGAAGCTTTCTTT.

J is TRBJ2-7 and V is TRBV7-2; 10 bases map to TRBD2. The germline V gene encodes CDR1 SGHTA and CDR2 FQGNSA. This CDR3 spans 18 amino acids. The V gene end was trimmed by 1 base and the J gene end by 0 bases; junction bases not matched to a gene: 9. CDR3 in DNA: TGTGCCAGCAGCTTAGGGGCTAGCGGGAGCACCAGCTCCTACGAGCAGTACTTC. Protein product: CASSLGASGSTSSYEQYF. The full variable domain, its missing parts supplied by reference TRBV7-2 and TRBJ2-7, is GAGVSQSPSNKVTEKGKDVELRCDPISGHTALYWYRQSLGQGLEFLIYFQGNSAPDKSGLPSDRFSAERTGGSVSTLTIQRTQQEDSAVYLCASSLGASGSTSSYEQYFGPGTRLTVT.

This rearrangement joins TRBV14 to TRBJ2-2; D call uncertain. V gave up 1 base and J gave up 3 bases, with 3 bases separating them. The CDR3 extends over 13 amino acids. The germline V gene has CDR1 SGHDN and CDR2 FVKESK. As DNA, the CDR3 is TGTGCCAGCAGCCAAGTGGACACCGGGGAGCTGTTTTTT. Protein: CASSQVDTGELFF.

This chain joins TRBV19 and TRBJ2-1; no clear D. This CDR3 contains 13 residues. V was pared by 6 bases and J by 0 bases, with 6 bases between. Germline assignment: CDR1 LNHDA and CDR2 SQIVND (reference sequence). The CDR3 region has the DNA TGTGCCAGTAGGTCAGCCTCCTACAATGAGCAGTTCTTC. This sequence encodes CASRSASYNEQFF.

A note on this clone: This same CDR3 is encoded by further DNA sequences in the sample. CDR3 sequence (DNA): TGTGCCAGTAGTACCCGGACAGACCCCTACGAGCAGTACTTC. It specifies CASSTRTDPYEQYF. V gene TRBV19 combines with J gene TRBJ2-7; possibly TRBD1 for D (6 bases). Trimming shortened V by 4 bases and J by 2 bases, and 12 bases separated the two germline ends. The length of the CDR3 is 14 residues. Per germline, CDR1 LNHDA and CDR2 SQIVND (reference sequence). Full variable domain (outside the CDR3, taken from reference TRBV19 and TRBJ2-7): DGGITQSPKYLFRKEGQNVTLSCEQNLNHDAMYWYRQDPGQGLRLIYYSQIVNDFQKGDIAEGYSVSREKKESFPLTVTSAQKNPTAFYLCASSTRTDPYEQYFGPGTRLTVT.

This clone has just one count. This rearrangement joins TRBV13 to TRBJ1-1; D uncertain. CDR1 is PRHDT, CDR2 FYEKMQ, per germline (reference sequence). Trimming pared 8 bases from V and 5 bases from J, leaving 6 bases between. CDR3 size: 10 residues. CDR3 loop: CASARTEAFF. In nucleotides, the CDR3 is TGTGCCAGCGCCAGGACTGAAGCTTTCTTT.

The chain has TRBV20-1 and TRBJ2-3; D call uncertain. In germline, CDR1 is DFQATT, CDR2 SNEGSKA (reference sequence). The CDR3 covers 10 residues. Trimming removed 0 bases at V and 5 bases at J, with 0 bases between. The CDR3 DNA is TGCAGTGCTAGAGAAGATACGCAGTATTTT. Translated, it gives CSAREDTQYF.

CDR3 amino acids: CASSFGTGGNEQFF. The CDR3 nucleotides are TGTGCCAGCAGCTTCGGGACAGGGGGCAATGAGCAGTTCTTC. V and J are TRBV11-2 and TRBJ2-1; TRBD1 matches at 11 bases. Trimming removed 3 bases from V and 6 bases from J; junction bases left unmatched: 1. Germline CDR1 reads SGHAT; CDR2 reads FQNNGV. CDR3 length equals 14 residues.

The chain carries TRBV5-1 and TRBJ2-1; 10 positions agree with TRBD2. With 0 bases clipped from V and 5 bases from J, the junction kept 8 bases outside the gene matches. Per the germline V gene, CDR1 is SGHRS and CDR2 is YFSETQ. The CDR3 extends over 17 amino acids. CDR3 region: CASSLAPSGSSHNEQFF. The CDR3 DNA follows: TGCGCCAGCAGCTTGGCCCCTAGCGGGAGTTCCCACAATGAGCAGTTCTTC.

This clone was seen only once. CDR3 coding DNA: TGTGCCAGCAGGCTCAATGGAGGGGCCAATCAGCCCCAGCATTTT. Amino acid sequence: CASRLNGGANQPQHF. J is TRBJ1-5 and V is TRBV27, with D possibly TRBD1 on 5 matching bases. Trimming removed 6 bases at V and 3 bases at J, with 15 bases between. CDR1 and CDR2 (germline): MNHEY, SMNVEV (reference sequence). The CDR3 spans 15 residues.

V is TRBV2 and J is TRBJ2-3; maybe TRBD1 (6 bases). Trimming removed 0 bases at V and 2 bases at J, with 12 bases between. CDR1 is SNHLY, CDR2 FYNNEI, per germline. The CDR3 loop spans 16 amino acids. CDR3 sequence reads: CASSEADSSVTDTQYF. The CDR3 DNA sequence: TGTGCCAGCAGTGAAGCGGACAGTTCTGTCACAGATACGCAGTATTTT.

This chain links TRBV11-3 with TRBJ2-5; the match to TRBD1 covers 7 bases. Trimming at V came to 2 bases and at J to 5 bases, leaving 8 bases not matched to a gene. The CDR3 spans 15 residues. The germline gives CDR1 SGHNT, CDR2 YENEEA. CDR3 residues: CASSLTGAIWETQYF. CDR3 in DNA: TGTGCCAGCAGCTTAACAGGGGCGATATGGGAGACCCAGTACTTC.

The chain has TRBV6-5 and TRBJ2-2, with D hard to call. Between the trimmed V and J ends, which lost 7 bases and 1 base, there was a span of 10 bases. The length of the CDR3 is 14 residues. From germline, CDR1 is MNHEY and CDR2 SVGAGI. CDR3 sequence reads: CASNPGQNTGELFF. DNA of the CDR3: TGTGCCAGCAACCCGGGTCAGAACACCGGGGAGCTGTTTTTT.

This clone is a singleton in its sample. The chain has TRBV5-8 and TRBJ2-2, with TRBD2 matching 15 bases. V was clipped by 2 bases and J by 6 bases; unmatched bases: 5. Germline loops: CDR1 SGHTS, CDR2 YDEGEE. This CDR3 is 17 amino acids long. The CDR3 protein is CASSFPGLAGGPGELFF. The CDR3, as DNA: TGTGCCAGCAGCTTCCCTGGACTAGCGGGAGGGCCCGGGGAGCTGTTTTTT.

CDR3 nucleotides: TGTGCCAGTCGTTTAACACAGAGCCTCACAGATACGCAGTATTTT. Translating it yields CASRLTQSLTDTQYF. This sequence joins TRBV7-2 and TRBJ2-3; D is ambiguous. Germline assignment: CDR1 SGHTA and CDR2 FQGNSA. This CDR3 has 15 amino acids. V lost 9 bases to trimming and J lost 2 bases, with 18 bases between them. The full variable domain, its missing parts supplied by reference TRBV7-2 and TRBJ2-3, is GAGVSQSPSNKVTEKGKDVELRCDPISGHTALYWYRQSLGQGLEFLIYFQGNSAPDKSGLPSDRFSAERTGGSVSTLTIQRTQQEDSAVYLCASRLTQSLTDTQYFGPGTRLTVL.

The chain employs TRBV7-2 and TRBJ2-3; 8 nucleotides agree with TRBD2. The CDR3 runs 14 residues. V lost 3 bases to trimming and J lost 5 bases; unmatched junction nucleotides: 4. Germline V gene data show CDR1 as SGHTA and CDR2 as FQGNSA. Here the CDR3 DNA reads TGTGCCAGCAGCTTTAGCGGGGCGGAAGATACGCAGTATTTT. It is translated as CASSFSGAEDTQYF. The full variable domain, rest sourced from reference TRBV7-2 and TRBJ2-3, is GAGVSQSPSNKVTEKGKDVELRCDPISGHTALYWYRQSLGQGLEFLIYFQGNSAPDKSGLPSDRFSAERTGGSVSTLTIQRTQQEDSAVYLCASSFSGAEDTQYFGPGTRLTVL.

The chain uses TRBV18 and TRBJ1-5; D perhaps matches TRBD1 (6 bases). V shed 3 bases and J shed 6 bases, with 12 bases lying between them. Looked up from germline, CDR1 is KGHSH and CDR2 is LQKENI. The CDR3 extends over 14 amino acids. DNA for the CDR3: TGTGCCAGCTCACCCGCGGGACAAAGTCAGCCCCAGCATTTT. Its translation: CASSPAGQSQPQHF.

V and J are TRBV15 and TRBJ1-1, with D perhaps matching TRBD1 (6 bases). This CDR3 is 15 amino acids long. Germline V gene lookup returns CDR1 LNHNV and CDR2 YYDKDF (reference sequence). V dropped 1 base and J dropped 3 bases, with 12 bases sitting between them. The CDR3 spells CATSRGEAGDTEAFF. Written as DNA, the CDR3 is TGTGCCACCAGCAGAGGAGAGGCAGGGGACACTGAAGCTTTCTTT.

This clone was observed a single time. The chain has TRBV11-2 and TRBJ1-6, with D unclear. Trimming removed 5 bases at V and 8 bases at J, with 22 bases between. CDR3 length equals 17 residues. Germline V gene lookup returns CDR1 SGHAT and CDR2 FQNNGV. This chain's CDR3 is CASSVARAGGSDSPLHF. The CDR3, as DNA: TGTGCCAGCAGCGTTGCTCGAGCGGGTGGCTCGGATTCACCCCTCCACTTT.